A selection of T cell receptor beta chains follows, all from one sample in a study of a mutant IDH1 vaccine in newly diagnosed glioma. Assay: immunoSEQ multiplex PCR; the TCRdb copy retains only in-frame clones and omits some. This table has around 15,000 clones, approximately 92% appearing once. Sequenced material: PBMCs, taken from a glioma patient treated with radiotherapy, temozolomide or both. The source is a woman aged 40-49 years with glioma. Some clones in this sample may be carry-over from other donors' samples. Each CDR3 is given with its conserved first and last residue. The D gene is left open where the match is weak. Some rows mark clone size as missing; the rest say once, few, many or name a class of expanded clone.

J gene,clone size,V gene,D gene,CDR3 DNA,CDR3 protein
TRBJ2-2,-,TRBV10-3,TRBD2,TGTGCCATCAGTGACCCTAGCGGGAGCGAGACCGGGGAGCTGTTTTTT,CAISDPSGSETGELFF
TRBJ2-7,-,TRBV11-2,-,TGTGCCAGCAGCCAGGGTGCCACCTACGAGCAGTACTTC,CASSQGATYEQYF
TRBJ1-1,-,TRBV7-9,TRBD1,TGTGCCAGCAGCGTTACCCCAGGGGGCTTTGACACTGAAGCTTTCTTT,CASSVTPGGFDTEAFF
TRBJ1-1,-,TRBV5-6,-,TGTGCCAGCAGCTTGAGTGGGCTGAAAGCTTTCTTT,CASSLSGLKAFF
TRBJ2-1,once,TRBV27,-,TGTGCCAGGAAATGGGACGGCTACTACTATGAATACAATGAGCAGTTCTTC,CARKWDGYYYEYNEQFF
TRBJ1-4,-,TRBV7-9,TRBD1,TGTGCCAGCAGCTCAACAGGGGGCGAAAATGAAAAACTGTTTTTT,CASSSTGGENEKLFF
TRBJ1-6,-,TRBV6-1,TRBD1,TGTGCCAGCAGTGAGTGGACAGGGTCTCCACCCCTCCACTTT,CASSEWTGSPPLHF
TRBJ1-4,-,TRBV10-3,-,TGTGCCATCAGTCCACGTTCTGCAACTAATGAAAAACTGTTTTTT,CAISPRSATNEKLFF
TRBJ1-1,-,TRBV7-9,-,TGTGCCAGCAGCTATCCTCAGGGGTGGACTGAAGCTTTCTTT,CASSYPQGWTEAFF
TRBJ1-4,-,TRBV19,-,TGTGCCAGTAGTGGTTCAACTAATGAAAAACTGTTTTTT,CASSGSTNEKLFF
TRBJ2-7,-,TRBV23-1,-,TGCGCCAGCAGTCAATCCGTGGGCCGCGACTTACTTTACGAGCAGTACTTC,CASSQSVGRDLLYEQYF
TRBJ1-2,-,TRBV30,-,TGTGCCTGGAGTTTGGTACGCCGGACAGCAACAAACTATGGCTACACCTTC,CAWSLVRRTATNYGYTF
TRBJ2-3,few,TRBV18,TRBD2,TGTGCCAGCTCCCGGGGGACTAGCGGCACAGATACGCAGTATTTT,CASSRGTSGTDTQYF
TRBJ1-1,-,TRBV18,-,TGTGCCAGCTCTCTCAAGGGCCGAGGAACTGAAGCTTTCTTT,CASSLKGRGTEAFF
TRBJ2-7,-,TRBV6-1,-,TGTGCCAGCAAGGACCCTAGTTCTCGCTACGAGCAGTACTTC,CASKDPSSRYEQYF
TRBJ1-2,-,TRBV27,TRBD1,TGTGCCAGCAGTCCTCTGGGACAGGGGGAAAATGGCTACACCTTC,CASSPLGQGENGYTF
TRBJ2-5,-,TRBV2,-,TGTGCCAGCAAATCGGGGTCCGGAGAGACCCAGTACTTC,CASKSGSGETQYF
TRBJ2-5,-,TRBV2,-,TGTGCCAGCAGTGCGGGACACCAAGAGACCCAGTACTTC,CASSAGHQETQYF
TRBJ1-1,-,TRBV10-2,TRBD1,TGCGCCAGCAGCCGAGGACAGGGTCTAGAAGCTTTCTTT,CASSRGQGLEAFF
TRBJ1-1,few,TRBV28,-,TGTGCCAGCAGTTCGCCCGGGGTAGGCACTGAAGCTTTCTTT,CASSSPGVGTEAFF
TRBJ2-1,-,TRBV6-4,-,TGTGCCAGCAGTCCCCAGGATTCTCATGAGCAGTTCTTC,CASSPQDSHEQFF
TRBJ2-1,once,TRBV6-1,-,TGTGCCAGCAGCTTCGGGGCGAACAATGAGCAGTTCTTC,CASSFGANNEQFF
TRBJ2-7,-,TRBV15,-,TGTGCCACCAGCAGAGAATTTGAGTCCTACGAGCAGTACTTC,CATSREFESYEQYF
TRBJ2-7,-,TRBV6-1,TRBD1,TGTGCCAGCAGTGCCGGGGACAGGCGGTCCTACGAGCAGTACTTC,CASSAGDRRSYEQYF
TRBJ2-4,-,TRBV19,TRBD1,TGTGCCAGTAGTTCCCCGGGACAGCTAGCCAAAAACATTCAGTACTTC,CASSSPGQLAKNIQYF
TRBJ2-7,once,TRBV19,TRBD1,TGTGCCAGTAGTCCCGGGGACAGAAAAGGCTACGAGCAGTACTTC,CASSPGDRKGYEQYF